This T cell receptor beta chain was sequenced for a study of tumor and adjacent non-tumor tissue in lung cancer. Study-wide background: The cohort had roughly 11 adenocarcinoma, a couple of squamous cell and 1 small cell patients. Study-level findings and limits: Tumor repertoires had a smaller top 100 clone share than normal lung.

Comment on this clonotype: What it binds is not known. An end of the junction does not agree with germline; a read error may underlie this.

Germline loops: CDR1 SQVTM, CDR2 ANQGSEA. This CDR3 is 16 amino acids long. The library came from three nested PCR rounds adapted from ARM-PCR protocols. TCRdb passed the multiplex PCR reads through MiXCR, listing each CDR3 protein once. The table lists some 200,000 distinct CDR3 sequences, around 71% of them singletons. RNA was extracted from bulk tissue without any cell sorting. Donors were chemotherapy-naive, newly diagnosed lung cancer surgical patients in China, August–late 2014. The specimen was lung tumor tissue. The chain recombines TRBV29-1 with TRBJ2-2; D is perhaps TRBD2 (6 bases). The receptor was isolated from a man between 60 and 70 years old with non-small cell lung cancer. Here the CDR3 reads CSVAARGGGKAAELFF. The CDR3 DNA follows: TGTAGCGTCGCCGCCCGTGGGGGAGGCAAGGCCGCGGAGCTGTTTTTT.